One T cell receptor (beta chain) is described in this entry. The antigen is not known. This sample is drawn from a study of shared clonotypes between healthy human individuals. The CDR3 length is 12 residues. V lost 7 bases and J lost 3, with 9 bases in between. Germline CDR1 WSHSY, CDR2 SAAADI. General study results and limits: The naive CD4 repertoires of a handful of donors were compared, and around 5.1% of clonotypes were shared.

The data were produced by immunoSEQ multiplex PCR, yet TCRdb's version contains in-frame clones alone and is incomplete. Of over a million clones listed, about 70% are singletons. Sequenced: memory CD4+ T cells sorted from blood. Subset given: CD45RA-negative fraction. The origin of this receptor is a man between 18 and 35 years old in good health. The chain recombines TRBV10-2 with TRBJ1-2, with a possible D match to TRBD1 (6 bases). CDR3 residues: CASKPGDYGYTF. DNA of the CDR3: TGCGCCAGCAAGCCAGGGGACTATGGCTACACCTTC.